Sequencing of this TCR beta chain was carried out in a study of blood T cell repertoires in COVID-19. Study context: Both acute and convalescent COVID-19 samples were obtained from the United States, Italy and Spain. Sources were T cells, B-cell-depleted T cells, or PBMCs; the material itself was cDNA or gDNA.

This clone came up once. Study processing details: Estimates of nucleated cell counts were drawn from the amplification of reference gene primers. Clones were read by immunoSEQ multiplex PCR, and TCRdb kept only the in-frame ones, dropping some. That table is the source of V, J and clone size, and D and trimming were worked out from the DNA. Seen here are 100,000 to 150,000 clones, more than 70% observed once, and the top ten hold 1.1% to 1.5%. The sequencing sample was made of peripheral blood. This receptor was taken from a man aged 55 to 70 with acute or convalescent COVID-19.

The CDR3 nucleotides are TGCAGCGTCAGGCCGGGGGGGAACTATGGCTACACCTTC. Its translation is CSVRPGGNYGYTF. The V and J genes are TRBV29-1 and TRBJ1-2; D perhaps matches TRBD1 (5 bases). This CDR3 is 13 amino acids long. Germline V lookup: CDR1 SQVTM, CDR2 ANQGSEA. Deletions cut 6 bases from V and 2 bases from J, with 13 bases between. Combining the CDR3 with reference TRBV29-1 and TRBJ1-2 gives the whole variable domain SAVISQKPSRDICQRGTSLTIQCQVDSQVTMMFWYRQQPGQSLTLIATANQGSEATYESGFVIDKFPISRPNLTFSTLTVSNMSPEDSSIYLCSVRPGGNYGYTFGSGTRLTVV.